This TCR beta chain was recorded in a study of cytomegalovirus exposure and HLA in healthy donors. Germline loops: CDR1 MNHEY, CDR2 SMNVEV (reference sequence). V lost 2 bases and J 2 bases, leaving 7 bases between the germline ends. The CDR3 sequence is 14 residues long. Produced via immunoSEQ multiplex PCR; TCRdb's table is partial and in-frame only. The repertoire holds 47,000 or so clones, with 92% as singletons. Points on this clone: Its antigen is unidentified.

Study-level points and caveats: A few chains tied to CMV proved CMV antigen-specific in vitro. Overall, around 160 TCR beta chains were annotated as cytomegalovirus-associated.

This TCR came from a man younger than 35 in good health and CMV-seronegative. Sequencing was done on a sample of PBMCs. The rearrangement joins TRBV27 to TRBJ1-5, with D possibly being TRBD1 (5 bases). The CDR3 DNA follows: TGTGCCAGCAGTTTAGCCAGGGGCAATCAGCCCCAGCATTTT. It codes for CASSLARGNQPQHF.